These 15 T cell receptor beta chains came from one sample sequenced in a study of OX40 agonist ivuxolimab in advanced cancers. Profiling relied on immunoSEQ multiplex PCR, and the TCRdb table lists in-frame clones only, not all of them. The table shows about 99,000 clones, with roughly 95% occurring only once. The source material was CD4+ or CD8+ T cells sorted from blood, sampled in a trial of the OX40 agonist ivuxolimab. The origin of the receptors is an adult with an advanced solid tumor such as melanoma, head and neck, liver or kidney cancer.

The chain is built from TRBV5-4 and TRBJ1-5; D gene ambiguous. The germline V gene encodes CDR1 SGHNT and CDR2 YYREEE (reference sequence). The CDR3 loop spans 14 amino acids. Trimming shortened V by 2 bases and J by 1 base, and 7 bases separated the two germline ends. CDR3 DNA: TGTGCCAGCAGCTTTAGGGCGAGCAATCAGCCCCAGCATTTT. It translates to CASSFRASNQPQHF.

In its sample, this clone was seen once. The rearrangement joins TRBV5-6 to TRBJ1-3, with a tentative D call TRBD1 (5 bases). V lost 1 base and J lost 2, with 7 bases in between. This CDR3 is built from 14 residues. In germline, CDR1 is SGHDT, CDR2 YYEEEE. CDR3 bases: TGTGCCAGCAGCTTGTGGGACCCTGGAAACACCATATATTTT. Translating it yields CASSLWDPGNTIYF.

The rearrangement joins TRBV5-6 to TRBJ2-7; D is ambiguous. With 1 base removed from V and 3 bases from J, the gap between germline ends came to 14 bases. Germline V gives CDR1 SGHDT, CDR2 YYEEEE. The CDR3 spans 15 residues. This CDR3 reads CASSLWPPPLYEQYF. The CDR3 DNA follows: TGTGCCAGCAGCTTGTGGCCCCCTCCCCTCTACGAGCAGTACTTC.

The chain links TRBV25-1 to TRBJ2-5, with 9 bases matching TRBD2. The CDR3 contains 13 residues. The V gene's germline CDR1 is MGHDK and CDR2 SYGVNS. Trimming removed 5 bases from V and 4 bases from J; junction bases left unmatched: 2. CDR3 residues: CASSLSGGETQYF. The CDR3 DNA sequence: TGTGCCAGCAGTCTTAGCGGGGGAGAGACCCAGTACTTC.

This clone came up once. The genes are TRBV7-6 and TRBJ2-4; 7 nucleotides agree with TRBD1. This CDR3 spans 14 amino acids. The V gene's germline CDR1 is SGHVS and CDR2 FNYEAQ. The V gene end was trimmed by 1 base and the J gene end by 8 bases; junction bases not matched to a gene: 5. DNA for the CDR3: TGTGCCAGCAGCTTAGTGGCAGGGGGAGACATTCAGTACTTC. Its protein product is CASSLVAGGDIQYF.

The chain employs TRBV27 and TRBJ1-4; TRBD1 matches 9 bases. The CDR3 contains 15 residues. Germline assignment: CDR1 MNHEY and CDR2 SMNVEV (reference sequence). Trimming at V came to 2 bases and at J to 11 bases, leaving 9 bases not matched to a gene. The CDR3 here is CASSLGTGFAMKLFF. In nucleotides, the CDR3 is TGTGCCAGCAGTTTAGGGACAGGGTTCGCGATGAAACTGTTTTTT.

The genes are TRBV18 and TRBJ2-1; TRBD1 matches at 11 bases. Germline values: CDR1 KGHSH, CDR2 LQKENI. The CDR3 totals 16 residues. V dropped 3 bases and J dropped 3; count of bases not matched to a gene: 4. CDR3 bases: TGTGCCAGCTCACCTCCGGACAGGGGGCTCTACAATGAGCAGTTCTTC. Encoded protein: CASSPPDRGLYNEQFF.

V gene TRBV9 combines with J gene TRBJ2-2; 9 bases fit TRBD2. Germline V gene lookup returns CDR1 SGDLS and CDR2 YYNGEE. The V and J ends lost 3 bases and 1 base, in that order; junction bases with no gene match: 4. This CDR3 comprises 16 residues. CDR3 coding DNA: TGTGCCAGCAGCGGACGACTAGCGGAGAACACCGGGGAGCTGTTTTTT. It specifies CASSGRLAENTGELFF.

The chain recombines TRBV30 with TRBJ2-5; D is perhaps TRBD2 (5 bases). The CDR3 loop spans 13 amino acids. Germline V CDR1 and CDR2: GTSNPN, SVGIG (reference sequence). V was clipped by 4 bases and J by 4 bases, with 13 bases between them. The CDR3 DNA reads as TGTGCCTGGACGGATGTGGGGAGAGAGACCCAGTACTTC. Translating gives CAWTDVGRETQYF.

The chain carries TRBV7-9 and TRBJ2-1; no clear D gene. Germline V gene data show CDR1 as SEHNR and CDR2 as FQNEAQ (reference sequence). This CDR3 region has 13 residues. The V end was cut by 4 bases, the J end by 8 bases, with 12 bases between. The CDR3 DNA sequence: TGTGCCAGCAGCTCTCGAGACCAGGATGAGCAGTTCTTC. Encoded protein: CASSSRDQDEQFF. Looking up the rest from reference TRBV7-9 and TRBJ2-1 gives the full variable domain: DTGVSQNPRHKITKRGQNVTFRCDPISEHNRLYWYRQTLGQGPEFLTYFQNEAQLEKSRLLSDRFSAERPKGSFSTLEIQRTEQGDSAMYLCASSSRDQDEQFFGPGTRLTVL.

This chain joins TRBV7-2 and TRBJ2-5; possible D gene TRBD2, 5 bases. CDR1 is SGHTA and CDR2 is FQGNSA in the germline V gene. The V and J ends lost 2 bases and 3 bases respectively, with 10 bases between them. The CDR3 spans 14 residues. CDR3 bases: TGTGCCAGCAGCTTATTAGCGTCTAAAGAGACCCAGTACTTC. Translation gives CASSLLASKETQYF. Drawing the rest from reference TRBV7-2 and TRBJ2-5, the complete variable domain is GAGVSQSPSNKVTEKGKDVELRCDPISGHTALYWYRQSLGQGLEFLIYFQGNSAPDKSGLPSDRFSAERTGGSVSTLTIQRTQQEDSAVYLCASSLLASKETQYFGPGTRLLVL.

The chain carries TRBV5-6 and TRBJ2-3; D remains ambiguous. Trimming took off 0 bases at V and 0 bases at J, with 11 bases between the two ends. This CDR3 spans 16 amino acids. Germline CDR1 and CDR2: SGHDT and YYEEEE. CDR3 sequence (DNA): TGTGCCAGCAGCTTGGGGGTGGCACCTAGCACAGATACGCAGTATTTT. Its protein is CASSLGVAPSTDTQYF.

The chain has TRBV19 and TRBJ2-1, with TRBD2 identical over 13 bases. Germline CDR1 reads LNHDA; CDR2 reads SQIVND (reference sequence). The CDR3 is made up of 15 amino acids. V shed 5 bases, J shed 10 bases, and the junction held 8 bases outside the gene matches. CDR3 amino acids: CASSVLAGGPREQFF. CDR3 in DNA: TGTGCCAGTAGTGTACTAGCGGGAGGGCCTAGGGAGCAGTTCTTC.

The chain combines TRBV19 with TRBJ2-7, with TRBD1 identical over 11 bases. Germline V gives CDR1 LNHDA, CDR2 SQIVND (reference sequence). Trimming removed 5 bases from V and 6 bases from J; junction bases left unmatched: 12. CDR3 size: 16 residues. This chain's CDR3 is CASSAGQGALSGEQYF. CDR3 in DNA: TGTGCCAGTAGTGCTGGACAGGGGGCGCTCAGTGGCGAGCAGTACTTC. The full variable domain, with the rest looked up from reference TRBV19 and TRBJ2-7, is DGGITQSPKYLFRKEGQNVTLSCEQNLNHDAMYWYRQDPGQGLRLIYYSQIVNDFQKGDIAEGYSVSREKKESFPLTVTSAQKNPTAFYLCASSAGQGALSGEQYFGPGTRLTVT.

V and J are TRBV7-2 and TRBJ2-7; 11 nucleotides align to TRBD2. The CDR3 runs to 17 residues. V was clipped by 4 bases and J by 4 bases; unmatched bases: 12. The V gene's germline CDR1 is SGHTA and CDR2 FQGNSA. This CDR3 is CASSSPGPGLAEYEQYF. The CDR3 DNA reads as TGTGCCAGCAGCTCCCCAGGCCCGGGACTAGCGGAGTACGAGCAGTACTTC.